The TCR beta chain under discussion was sequenced for a study of breast tumors, draining lymph nodes, adjacent tissues. Study-wide points: Tumor TCR diversity was below lymph nodes but above nontumor tissue. Luminal-like breast cancer showed significantly greater tumor-nontumor repertoire similarity than basal-like breast cancer did.

Germline V lookup: CDR1 MNHEY, CDR2 SVGAGI. This CDR3 region has 15 residues. After removal of 5 bases from V and 4 bases from J, the junction contained 11 bases not matched to a gene. Samples came from axillary lymph nodes draining the breast cancer. TCRdb re-derived calls from the multiplex PCR reads in MiXCR, one entry per CDR3 protein. There are over 150,000 distinct CDR3 sequences in the sample; approximately 33% occur only once, and 4% to 5.5% lies in the top ten. The sample holds many counts of this clonotype. Its target is unknown. The sequence came from a female donor with breast cancer. Some clones in this sample may be carry-over from other donors' samples. The sequenced sample consisted of axillary lymph node tissue. The gene calls are TRBV6-5 and TRBJ2-7, with 7 bases that match TRBD2. The CDR3 coding sequence is TGTGCCAGCAGTGGCAGGACTAGTGGGAGTTACGAGCAGTACTTC. This encodes CASSGRTSGSYEQYF.